Listed below are T cell receptor beta chains from one sample, sequenced in a study of T cell repertoires in cytomegalovirus infection. TCRdb independently ran MiXCR on the reads; one entry per CDR3 protein. Here the sample spans more than 110,000 distinct CDR3 sequences, more than 25% being singletons. These receptors have no identified antigens. Sequences were derived from CD8+ T cells from cultured PBMCs, sampled from culture after CMV antigen stimulation. These TCRs come from a human donor in good health (CMV status not recorded). Some clones in this sample may be carry-over from other donors' samples. Each CDR3 is given with its conserved first and last residue. A D gene is named only where the DNA matches it firmly. Clone size is not always given. Where it is, it says once, few, many or a class for expanded clones.

>TRBD1|few|15|TRBJ2-1|TRBV7-2
CASSLITGDGNEQFF
TGTGCCAGCAGCTTAATCACAGGGGATGGGAATGAGCAGTTCTTC
>.|.|12|TRBJ1-1|TRBV13
CASSKGYTEAFF
TGTGCCAGCAGCAAAGGGTACACTGAAGCTTTCTTT
>TRBD1|.|18|TRBJ2-6|TRBV6-1
CASSPLGQGETGANVLTF
TGTGCCAGCAGTCCGCTCGGACAGGGGGAAACTGGGGCCAACGTCCTGACTTTC
>TRBD1|.|14|TRBJ2-5|TRBV7-9
CASSPRGPQETQYF
TGTGCCAGCAGCCCTAGGGGGCCCCAAGAGACCCAGTACTTC
>.|many|14|TRBJ1-1|TRBV7-2
CASSQRDGNTEAFF
TGTGCCAGCAGCCAACGGGACGGGAACACTGAAGCTTTCTTT
>TRBD2|.|16|TRBJ2-7|TRBV7-6
CASSSTLAGIFYEQYF
TGTGCCAGCAGCTCAACACTAGCGGGGATTTTCTACGAGCAGTACTTC
>TRBD1|.|17|TRBJ1-3|TRBV5-4
CASSSRDREDSGNTIYF
TGTGCCAGCAGCAGCCGGGACAGAGAAGACTCTGGAAACACCATATATTTT
>.|many|15|TRBJ2-1|TRBV7-8
CASSLEWGIYNEQFF
TGTGCCAGCAGCTTAGAGTGGGGAATCTACAATGAGCAGTTCTTC
>.|.|15|TRBJ2-2|TRBV27
CASSLWQGSTGELFF
TGTGCCAGCAGTTTATGGCAGGGCAGCACCGGGGAGCTGTTTTTT
>.|.|12|TRBJ2-2|TRBV7-6
CASGRGTGELFF
TGTGCCAGCGGGAGGGGGACCGGGGAGCTGTTTTTT
>TRBD2|few|13|TRBJ2-2|TRBV7-3
CASGSGGGGELFF
TGTGCCAGCGGAAGCGGGGGTGGCGGGGAGCTGTTTTTT
>.|.|17|TRBJ2-3|TRBV2
CASSENPAGAQTDTQYF
TGTGCCAGCAGTGAAAATCCGGCAGGGGCCCAGACAGATACGCAGTATTTT
>TRBD1|few|15|TRBJ2-7|TRBV11-1
CASSLAPGQGYEQYF
TGTGCCAGCAGCTTAGCCCCGGGACAGGGATACGAGCAGTACTTC
>TRBD2|many|16|TRBJ2-5|TRBV20-1
CSARDSGLAGEETQYF
TGCAGTGCTAGAGATTCCGGACTAGCGGGGGAAGAGACCCAGTACTTC
>TRBD1|few|14|TRBJ2-3|TRBV5-4
CASSLQGSPDTQYF
TGTGCCAGCAGCTTACAGGGGTCCCCAGATACGCAGTATTTT
>.|.|14|TRBJ2-3|TRBV27
CASSLSPQADTQYF
TGTGCCAGCAGTTTATCCCCCCAGGCAGATACGCAGTATTTT
>TRBD1|few|15|TRBJ2-1|TRBV6-2/TRBV6-3
CASSSSGQVYNEQFF
TGTGCCAGCAGCTCCTCTGGACAGGTCTACAATGAGCAGTTCTTC
>.|.|14|TRBJ1-5|TRBV28
CASSRDNSNQPQHF
TGTGCCAGCAGCCGGGACAATAGCAATCAGCCCCAGCATTTT
>TRBD1|.|18|TRBJ1-1|TRBV4-1
CASSQEGFSGQALSEAFF
TGCGCCAGCAGCCAAGAAGGATTCTCGGGACAGGCCCTATCTGAAGCTTTCTTT
>.|few|14|TRBJ1-5|TRBV12-3/TRBV12-4
CASSIEGGNQPQHF
TGTGCCAGCAGTATCGAGGGTGGAAATCAGCCCCAGCATTTT
>.|few|15|TRBJ2-3|TRBV7-3
CAGSLDASGPDTQYF
TGTGCCGGCAGCTTGGACGCCTCTGGGCCAGATACGCAGTATTTT
>.|.|14|TRBJ1-1|TRBV28
CASSLMAMNTEAFF
TGTGCCAGCAGTCTCATGGCCATGAACACTGAAGCTTTCTTT
>.|.|14|TRBJ1-2|TRBV9
CASRTAGTDYGYTF
TGTGCCAGCAGGACTGCAGGAACAGACTATGGCTACACCTTC
>TRBD1|many|13|TRBJ2-2|TRBV29-1
CSGQTGGTGELFF
TGCAGCGGGCAGACAGGGGGGACCGGGGAGCTGTTTTTT
>.|.|15|TRBJ1-6|TRBV5-1
CANSLDRGGNSPLHF
TGCGCCAACAGCTTGGATAGGGGGGGCAATTCACCCCTCCACTTT
>.|few|14|TRBJ2-3|TRBV24-1
CATSDGTATDTQYF
TGTGCCACCAGTGATGGGACTGCCACAGATACGCAGTATTTT
>TRBD2|few|15|TRBJ2-7|TRBV5-1
CASSWTSGGTYEQYF
TGCGCCAGCAGTTGGACTAGCGGGGGGACCTACGAGCAGTACTTC
>.|medium-sized|13|TRBJ2-3|TRBV4-1
CASSQDLPDTQYF
TGCGCCAGCAGCCAAGATCTCCCAGATACGCAGTATTTT
>.|.|17|TRBJ2-1|TRBV4-1
CTSSQVTPTGPYNEQFF
TGCACCAGCAGCCAAGTTACCCCCACGGGACCCTACAATGAGCAGTTCTTC
>.|.|14|TRBJ1-5|TRBV19
CASSLMVSNQPQHF
TGTGCCAGTAGCTTGATGGTTTCCAATCAGCCCCAGCATTTT
>TRBD2|many|16|TRBJ2-7|TRBV11-2
CASSTATSGVDGEQYF
TGTGCCAGCAGCACCGCGACTAGCGGGGTTGATGGAGAGCAGTACTTC
>TRBD1|.|15|TRBJ1-1|TRBV7-9
CASSSFDRGITEAFF
TGTGCCAGCAGCTCCTTTGACAGGGGGATCACTGAAGCTTTCTTT
>.|once|14|TRBJ2-2|TRBV24-1
CATSDSGRPGELFF
TGTGCCACCAGTGACTCCGGACGTCCCGGGGAGCTGTTTTTT
>.|few|20|TRBJ1-6|TRBV4-1
CASSQGLLGLLSSYNSPLHF
TGCGCCAGCAGCCAAGGGCTCTTGGGACTTCTCAGCTCCTATAATTCACCCCTCCACTTT
>.|.|16|TRBJ2-1|TRBV28
CASSLLTPSSYNEQFF
TGTGCCAGCAGTTTATTAACACCGAGCTCCTACAATGAGCAGTTCTTC
>TRBD2|few|17|TRBJ2-3|TRBV15
CATSRDVASGETDTQYF
TGTGCCACCAGCAGAGATGTGGCTAGCGGGGAGACAGATACGCAGTATTTT
>.|.|15|TRBJ2-5|TRBV6-2/TRBV6-3
CASSYYGSIQETQYF
TGTGCCAGCAGTTACTATGGGAGTATTCAAGAGACCCAGTACTTC
>.|.|15|TRBJ1-3|TRBV4-1
CASTMEESSGNTIYF
TGCGCCAGCACCATGGAGGAAAGCTCTGGAAACACCATATATTTT
>.|.|15|TRBJ1-5|TRBV7-6
CASSSPGWDAQPQHF
TGTGCCAGCAGCTCCCCGGGCTGGGACGCTCAGCCCCAGCATTTT
>TRBD1|.|16|TRBJ1-4|TRBV5-1
CASSLWPLDRDEKLFF
TGCGCCAGCAGCTTGTGGCCCTTGGACAGGGATGAAAAACTGTTTTTT
>.|many|13|TRBJ1-1|TRBV6-5
CASSWGVLTEAFF
TGTGCCAGCAGTTGGGGGGTACTAACTGAAGCTTTCTTT
>.|.|17|TRBJ2-2|TRBV7-8
CASSLYNWESNTGELFF
TGTGCCAGCAGCCTATATAACTGGGAATCGAACACCGGGGAGCTGTTTTTT
>.|many|15|TRBJ2-1|TRBV12-3/TRBV12-4
CASSLEFAGVYEQFF
TGTGCCAGCAGTTTAGAGTTCGCAGGGGTGTATGAGCAGTTCTTC
>TRBD2|.|15|TRBJ2-5|TRBV7-9
CASSLVGGSRETQYF
TGTGCCAGCAGCTTAGTCGGGGGGAGCAGGGAGACCCAGTACTTC
>.|few|19|TRBJ2-3|TRBV2
CASSRRVGAQGLTGDTQYF
TGTGCCAGCAGTAGACGTGTGGGGGCTCAGGGCCTTACTGGGGATACGCAGTATTTT
>.|few|12|TRBJ2-2|TRBV19
CASSIVSGELFF
TGTGCCAGTAGTATAGTTTCCGGGGAGCTGTTTTTT
>TRBD1|many|14|TRBJ1-1|TRBV27
CASSLTGRNTEAFF
TGTGCCAGCAGCCTGACAGGGAGGAACACTGAAGCTTTCTTT
>TRBD1|few|14|TRBJ1-5|TRBV19
CASSISQGNQPQHF
TGTGCCAGTAGTATCTCACAGGGGAATCAGCCCCAGCATTTT
>.|few|14|TRBJ1-1|TRBV7-3
CASSPGLGNTEAFF
TGTGCCAGCAGCCCCGGCCTGGGGAACACTGAAGCTTTCTTT
>TRBD1|few|16|TRBJ1-1|TRBV13
CASSSRQGLGDTEAFF
TGTGCCAGCAGCTCAAGACAGGGCCTGGGGGACACTGAAGCTTTCTTT
>.|many|15|TRBJ2-1|TRBV6-1
CASSSTSDSYNEQFF
TGTGCCAGCAGTTCGACATCAGACTCCTACAATGAGCAGTTCTTC
>TRBD1|.|15|TRBJ2-3|TRBV19
CASSTGTGVPDTQYF
TGTGCCAGTAGTACCGGGACAGGGGTTCCAGATACGCAGTATTTT
>.|.|14|TRBJ2-3|TRBV6-1
CASRKRDSTDTQYF
TGTGCCAGCAGGAAGAGGGACAGCACAGATACGCAGTATTTT
>TRBD1|few|17|TRBJ2-6|TRBV4-1
CASSLIYRGSGANVLTF
TGCGCCAGCAGCCTTATATACAGGGGGTCCGGGGCCAACGTCCTGACTTTC
>.|.|14|TRBJ2-7|TRBV10-3
CAISESLFSYEQYF
TGTGCCATCAGTGAGTCTCTGTTCTCCTACGAGCAGTACTTC
>TRBD1|.|15|TRBJ1-4|TRBV12-3/TRBV12-4
CASSSGEDRGEKLFF
TGTGCCAGCAGTTCGGGGGAGGACAGGGGGGAAAAACTGTTTTTT